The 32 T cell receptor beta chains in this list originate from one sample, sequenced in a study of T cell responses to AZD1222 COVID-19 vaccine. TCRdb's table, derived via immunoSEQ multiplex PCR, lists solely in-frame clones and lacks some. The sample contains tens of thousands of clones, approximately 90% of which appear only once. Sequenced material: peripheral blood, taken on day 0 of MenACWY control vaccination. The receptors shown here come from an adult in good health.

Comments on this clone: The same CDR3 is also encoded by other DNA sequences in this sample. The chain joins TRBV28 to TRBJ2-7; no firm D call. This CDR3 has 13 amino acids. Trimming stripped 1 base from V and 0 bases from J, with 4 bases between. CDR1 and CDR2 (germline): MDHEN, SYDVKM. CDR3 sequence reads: CASSLSSSYEQYF. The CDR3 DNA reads TGTGCCAGCAGTTTATCGAGCTCCTACGAGCAGTACTTC. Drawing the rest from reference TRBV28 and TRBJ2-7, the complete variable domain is DVKVTQSSRYLVKRTGEKVFLECVQDMDHENMFWYRQDPGLGLRLIYFSYDVKMKEKGDIPEGYSVSREKKERFSLILESASTNQTSMYLCASSLSSSYEQYFGPGTRLTVT.

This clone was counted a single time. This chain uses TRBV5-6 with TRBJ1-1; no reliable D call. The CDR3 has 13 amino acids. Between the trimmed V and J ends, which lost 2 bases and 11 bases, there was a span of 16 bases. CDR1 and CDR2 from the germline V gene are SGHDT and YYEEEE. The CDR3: CASSFTGVRTAFF. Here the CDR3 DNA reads TGTGCCAGCAGCTTTACCGGGGTTAGGACGGCTTTCTTT.

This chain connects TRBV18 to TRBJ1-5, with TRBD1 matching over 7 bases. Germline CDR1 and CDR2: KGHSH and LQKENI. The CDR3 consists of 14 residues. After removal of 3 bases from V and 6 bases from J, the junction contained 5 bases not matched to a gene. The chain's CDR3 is CASSPRDSSQPQHF. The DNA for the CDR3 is TGTGCCAGCTCACCCCGGGACAGTAGTCAGCCCCAGCATTTT.

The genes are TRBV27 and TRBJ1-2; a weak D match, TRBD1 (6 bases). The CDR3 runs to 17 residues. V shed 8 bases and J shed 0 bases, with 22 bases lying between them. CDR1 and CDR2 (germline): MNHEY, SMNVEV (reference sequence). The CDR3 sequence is CASCFRGDSASNYGYTF. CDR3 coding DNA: TGTGCCAGCTGCTTCAGGGGAGACTCAGCTTCTAACTATGGCTACACCTTC.

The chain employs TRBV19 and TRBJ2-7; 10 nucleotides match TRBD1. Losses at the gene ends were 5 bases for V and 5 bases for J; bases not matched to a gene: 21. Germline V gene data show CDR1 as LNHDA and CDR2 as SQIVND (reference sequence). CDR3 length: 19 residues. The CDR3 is CASSDHSGTGVVGVDEQYF. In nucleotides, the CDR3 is TGTGCCAGTAGTGACCATTCCGGGACAGGGGTGGTGGGCGTTGACGAGCAGTACTTC.

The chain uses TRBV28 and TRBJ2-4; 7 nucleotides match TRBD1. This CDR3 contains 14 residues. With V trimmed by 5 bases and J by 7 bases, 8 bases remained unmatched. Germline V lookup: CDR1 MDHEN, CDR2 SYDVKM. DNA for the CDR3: TGTGCCAGCAGTCTAGAGACAGGGTTGAACATTCAGTACTTC. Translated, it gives CASSLETGLNIQYF.

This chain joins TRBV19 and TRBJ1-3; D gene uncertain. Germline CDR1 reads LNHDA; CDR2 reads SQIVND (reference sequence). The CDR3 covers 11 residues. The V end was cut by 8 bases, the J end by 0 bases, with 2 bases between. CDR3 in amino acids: CASRSGNTIYF. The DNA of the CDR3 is TGTGCCAGTCGCTCTGGAAACACCATATATTTT.

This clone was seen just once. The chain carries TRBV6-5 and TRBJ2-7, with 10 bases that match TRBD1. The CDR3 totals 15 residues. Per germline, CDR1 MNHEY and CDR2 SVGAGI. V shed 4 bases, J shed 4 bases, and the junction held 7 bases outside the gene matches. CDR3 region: CASSSPGQGFYEQYF. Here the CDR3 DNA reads TGTGCCAGCAGTTCTCCGGGACAGGGGTTTTACGAGCAGTACTTC.

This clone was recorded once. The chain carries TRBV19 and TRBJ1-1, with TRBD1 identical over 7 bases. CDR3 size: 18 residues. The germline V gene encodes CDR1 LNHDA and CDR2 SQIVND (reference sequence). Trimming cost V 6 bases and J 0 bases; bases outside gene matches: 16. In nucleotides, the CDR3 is TGTGCCAGTAGAAAGGGGGCAGCCGCTTTTACGGTGAACACTGAAGCTTTCTTT. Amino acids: CASRKGAAAFTVNTEAFF.

CDR3 sequence (DNA): TGTGCCAGCAGTTTTGGTAGGTTAGCCAAAAACATTCAGTACTTC. Its translation is CASSFGRLAKNIQYF. This chain joins TRBV28 and TRBJ2-4; D not resolved. Germline CDR1 reads MDHEN; CDR2 reads SYDVKM. This CDR3 is built from 15 residues. The V and J ends lost 3 bases and 0 bases respectively, with 9 bases between them.

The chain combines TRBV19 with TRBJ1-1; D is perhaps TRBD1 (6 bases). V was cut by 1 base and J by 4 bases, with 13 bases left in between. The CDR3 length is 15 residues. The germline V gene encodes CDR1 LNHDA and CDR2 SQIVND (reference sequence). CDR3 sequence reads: CASSIGGGPVTEAFF. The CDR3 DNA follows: TGTGCCAGTAGTATAGGGGGGGGGCCCGTCACTGAAGCTTTCTTT.

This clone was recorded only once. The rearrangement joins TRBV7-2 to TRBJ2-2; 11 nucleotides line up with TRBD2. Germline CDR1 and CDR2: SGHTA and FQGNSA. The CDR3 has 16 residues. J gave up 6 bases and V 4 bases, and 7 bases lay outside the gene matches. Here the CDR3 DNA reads TGTGCCAGCAGCTGGACTAGCGGGTCTCGAGCCGGGGAGCTGTTTTTT. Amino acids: CASSWTSGSRAGELFF.

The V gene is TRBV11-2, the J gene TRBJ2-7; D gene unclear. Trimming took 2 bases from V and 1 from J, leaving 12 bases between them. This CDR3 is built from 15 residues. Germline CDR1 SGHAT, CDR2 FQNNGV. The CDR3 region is CASSLLRKGSYEQYF. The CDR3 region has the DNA TGTGCCAGCAGCTTATTAAGGAAAGGGTCCTACGAGCAGTACTTC.

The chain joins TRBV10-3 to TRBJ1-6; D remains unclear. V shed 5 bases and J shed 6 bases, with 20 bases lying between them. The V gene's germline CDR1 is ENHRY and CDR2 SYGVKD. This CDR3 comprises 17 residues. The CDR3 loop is CAISPGIGGLSNSPLHF. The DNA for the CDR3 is TGTGCCATCAGTCCCGGGATAGGTGGCCTGAGTAATTCACCCCTCCACTTT.

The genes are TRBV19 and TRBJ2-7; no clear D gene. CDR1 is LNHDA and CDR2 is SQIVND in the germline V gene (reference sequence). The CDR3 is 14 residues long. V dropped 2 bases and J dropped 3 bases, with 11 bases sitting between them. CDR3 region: CASSISGGLYEQYF. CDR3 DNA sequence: TGTGCCAGTAGTATATCTGGCGGCCTCTACGAGCAGTACTTC.

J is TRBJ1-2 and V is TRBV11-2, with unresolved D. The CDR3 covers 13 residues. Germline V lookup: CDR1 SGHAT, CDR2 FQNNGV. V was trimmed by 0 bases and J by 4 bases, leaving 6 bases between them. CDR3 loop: CASSLEYGYGYTF. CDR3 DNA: TGTGCCAGCAGCTTAGAGTACGGCTATGGCTACACCTTC.

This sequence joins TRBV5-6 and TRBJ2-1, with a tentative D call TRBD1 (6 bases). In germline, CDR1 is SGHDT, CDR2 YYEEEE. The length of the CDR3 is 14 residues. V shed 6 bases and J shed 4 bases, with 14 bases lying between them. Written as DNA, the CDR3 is TGTGCCAGCACCCTGACAGGAGCTTACAATGAGCAGTTCTTC. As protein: CASTLTGAYNEQFF.

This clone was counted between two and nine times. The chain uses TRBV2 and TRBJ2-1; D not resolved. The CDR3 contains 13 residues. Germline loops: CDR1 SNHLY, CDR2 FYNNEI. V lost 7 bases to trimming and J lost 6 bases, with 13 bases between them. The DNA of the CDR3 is TGTGCCAGCATGAAAAGTACCTTCAATGAGCAGTTCTTC. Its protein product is CASMKSTFNEQFF.

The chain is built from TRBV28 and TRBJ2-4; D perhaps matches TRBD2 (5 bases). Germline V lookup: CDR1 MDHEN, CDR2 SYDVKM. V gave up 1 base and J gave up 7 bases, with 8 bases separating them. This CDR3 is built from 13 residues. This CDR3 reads CASSLFRGNIQYF. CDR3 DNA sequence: TGTGCCAGCAGTTTATTTCGAGGGAACATTCAGTACTTC.

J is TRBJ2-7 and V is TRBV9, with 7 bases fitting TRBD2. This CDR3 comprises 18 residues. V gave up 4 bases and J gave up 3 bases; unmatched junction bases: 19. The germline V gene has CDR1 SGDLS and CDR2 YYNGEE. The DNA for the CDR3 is TGTGCCAGCAGCCCAAACCGGGGGGTCGGACCGGGATTCTACGAGCAGTACTTC. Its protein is CASSPNRGVGPGFYEQYF.

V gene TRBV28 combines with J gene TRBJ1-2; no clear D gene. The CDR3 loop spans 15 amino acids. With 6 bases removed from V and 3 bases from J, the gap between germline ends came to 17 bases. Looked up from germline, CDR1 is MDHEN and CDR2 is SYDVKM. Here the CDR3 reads CASSLYLGEYYGYTF. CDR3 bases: TGTGCCAGCAGCCTTTACCTCGGGGAATACTATGGCTACACCTTC.

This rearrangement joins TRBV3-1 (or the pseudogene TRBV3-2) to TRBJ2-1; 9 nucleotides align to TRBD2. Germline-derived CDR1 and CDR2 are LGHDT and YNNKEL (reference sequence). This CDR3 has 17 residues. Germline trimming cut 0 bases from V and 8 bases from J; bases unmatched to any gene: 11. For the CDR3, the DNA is TGTGCCAGCAGCCAAGATTCTACTAGCGGGCCGACCCATGAGCAGTTCTTC. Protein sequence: CASSQDSTSGPTHEQFF.

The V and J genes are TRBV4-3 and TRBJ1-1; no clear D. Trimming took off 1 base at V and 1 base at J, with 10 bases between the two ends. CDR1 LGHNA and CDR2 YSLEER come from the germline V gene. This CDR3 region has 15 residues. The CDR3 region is CASSQATGWNTEAFF. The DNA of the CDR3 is TGCGCCAGCAGCCAAGCAACGGGTTGGAACACTGAAGCTTTCTTT.

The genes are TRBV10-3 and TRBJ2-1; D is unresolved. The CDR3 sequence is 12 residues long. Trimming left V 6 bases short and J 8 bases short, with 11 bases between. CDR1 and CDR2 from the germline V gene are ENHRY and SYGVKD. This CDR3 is CAISLGPDEQFF. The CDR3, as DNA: TGTGCCATCAGCCTAGGACCAGATGAGCAGTTCTTC.

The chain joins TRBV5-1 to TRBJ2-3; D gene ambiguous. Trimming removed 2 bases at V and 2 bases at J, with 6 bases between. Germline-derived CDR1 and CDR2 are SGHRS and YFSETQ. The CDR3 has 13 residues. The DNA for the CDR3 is TGCGCCAGCAGCTTTACCTACACAGATACGCAGTATTTT. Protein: CASSFTYTDTQYF.

As DNA, the CDR3 is TGTGCCAGCTCATCGATAGCGTTAGCAAGCTCTGGGGCCAACGTCCTGACTTTC. Protein product: CASSSIALASSGANVLTF. The V call is TRBV18, the J call TRBJ2-6, with a weak D call TRBD2 (5 bases). There are 18 residues in the CDR3. V lost 5 bases to trimming and J lost 0 bases, with 17 bases between them. In germline, CDR1 is KGHSH, CDR2 LQKENI.

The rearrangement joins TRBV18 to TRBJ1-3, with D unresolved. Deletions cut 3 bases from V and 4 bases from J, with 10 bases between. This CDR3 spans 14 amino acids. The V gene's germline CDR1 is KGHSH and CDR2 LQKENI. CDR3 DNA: TGTGCCAGCTCACCCGTGGGATCCGGAAACACCATATATTTT. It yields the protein CASSPVGSGNTIYF. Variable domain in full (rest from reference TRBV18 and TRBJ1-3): NAGVMQNPRHLVRRRGQEARLRCSPMKGHSHVYWYRQLPEEGLKFMVYLQKENIIDESGMPKERFSAEFPKEGPSILRIQQVVRGDSAAYFCASSPVGSGNTIYFGEGSWLTVV.

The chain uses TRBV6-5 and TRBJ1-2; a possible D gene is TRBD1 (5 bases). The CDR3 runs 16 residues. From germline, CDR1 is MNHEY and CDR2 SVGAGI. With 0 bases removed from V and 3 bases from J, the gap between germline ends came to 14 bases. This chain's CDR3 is CASSYSIQEDYYGYTF. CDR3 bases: TGTGCCAGCAGTTACTCGATACAGGAAGATTACTATGGCTACACCTTC.

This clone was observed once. CDR3 loop: CASSLTGGNEQFF. The CDR3, as DNA: TGTGCCAGCAGCTTGACAGGGGGCAATGAGCAGTTCTTC. V and J are TRBV5-5 and TRBJ2-1; 8 positions agree with TRBD1. The CDR3 is 13 amino acids. Germline CDR1 and CDR2: SGHKS and YYEKEE (reference sequence). V lost 1 base, J lost 6 bases, and 0 bases stayed unmatched. The complete variable domain, with remaining parts taken from reference TRBV5-5 and TRBJ2-1, reads DAGVTQSPTHLIKTRGQQVTLRCSPISGHKSVSWYQQVLGQGPQFIFQYYEKEERGRGNFPDRFSARQFPNYSSELNVNALLLGDSALYLCASSLTGGNEQFFGPGTRLTVL.

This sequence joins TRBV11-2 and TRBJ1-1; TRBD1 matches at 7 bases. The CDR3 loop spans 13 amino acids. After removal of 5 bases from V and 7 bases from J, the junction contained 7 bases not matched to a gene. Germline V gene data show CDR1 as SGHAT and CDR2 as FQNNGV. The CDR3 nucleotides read TGTGCCAGCAGCCCTGGGACAGCCAATGAAGCTTTCTTT. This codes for CASSPGTANEAFF. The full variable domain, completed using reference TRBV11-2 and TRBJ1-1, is EAGVAQSPRYKIIEKRQSVAFWCNPISGHATLYWYQQILGQGPKLLIQFQNNGVVDDSQLPKDRFSAERLKGVDSTLKIQPAKLEDSAVYLCASSPGTANEAFFGQGTRLTVV.

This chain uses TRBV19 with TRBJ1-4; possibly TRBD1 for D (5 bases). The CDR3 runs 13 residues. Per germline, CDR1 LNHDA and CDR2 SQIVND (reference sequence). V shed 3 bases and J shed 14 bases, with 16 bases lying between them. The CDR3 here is CASSIPGLSVLFF. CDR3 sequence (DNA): TGTGCCAGTAGTATCCCGGGACTTTCGGTTCTGTTTTTT.

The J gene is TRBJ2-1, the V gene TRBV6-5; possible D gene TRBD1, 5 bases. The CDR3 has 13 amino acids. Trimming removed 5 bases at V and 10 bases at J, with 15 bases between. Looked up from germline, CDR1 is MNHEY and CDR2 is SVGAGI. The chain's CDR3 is CASSMVDSFEQFF. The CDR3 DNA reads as TGTGCCAGCAGTATGGTCGACAGCTTCGAGCAGTTCTTC.